Sequencing of this TCR beta chain was carried out in a study of T cell responses to AZD1222 COVID-19 vaccine. Notes on this clone: Its antigen is unidentified.

Sequencing used immunoSEQ multiplex PCR; TCRdb keeps in-frame clones, though not all of them. The table has 150,000 to 200,000 clones, roughly 91% seen once. Study-level results: Spike-specific TCR breadth and depth rose after two AZD1222 doses.

In germline, CDR1 is PRHDT, CDR2 FYEKMQ (reference sequence). Losses at the gene ends were 5 bases for V and 2 bases for J; bases not matched to a gene: 2. This CDR3 has 14 residues. The sequenced sample was peripheral blood, obtained 28 days after the second AZD1222 dose. The sequence was collected from an adult who received the AZD1222 COVID-19 vaccine. The genes are TRBV13 and TRBJ2-7, with 11 bases that match TRBD1. CDR3 residues: CASSPGQGAYEQYF. In nucleotides, the CDR3 is TGTGCCAGCAGCCCGGGACAGGGGGCCTACGAGCAGTACTTC.